This TCR beta chain was obtained from a study of T cell responses to AZD1222 COVID-19 vaccine (dated by TCRdb to 2020 to 2022). About the investigation overall: A total of approximately 240 trial participants underwent TCR sequencing, of whom about 210 had received two doses of AZD1222 and some 25 had received two doses of the MenACWY control vaccine. Enrollment into the trials was organized by age into subgroups of 18-55, 56-69 and 70-plus years, and those subgroups contained approximately 150, 30 and 60 TCR-sequenced participants, respectively.

Broad study findings and their caveats: Conclusions about previously exposed vaccinees are limited, since just 6 or 7 AZD1222 recipients were seropositive for SARS-CoV-2 at baseline. A significant rise in spike-specific TCR breadth and depth was observed after two AZD1222 doses relative to day 0 and relative to MenACWY recipients. The 56-69-year group was small, and its depth increase did not reach significance, likely because of low power. Reportedly, close to half of the unique spike-specific TCRs recognized epitopes lying outside the regions that are mutated in the B.1.351 and B.1.1.7 variants. Because no samples from the day 14 peak response were available, repertoires could be characterized only after the peak T cell response. The vaccine-associated CD4 TCRs covered the entire spike protein, and the dominant responses fell in regions 160-218 and 743-854. Participants were mostly white British and included more females than males, and it was suggested by the authors that clonal diversity may have been underestimated.

Including the terminal cysteine and phenylalanine, the CDR3 comprises 17 residues. CDR3 DNA is the only sequence kept; it has 51 bases, read in frame from the first base. The V end loses 4 bases and the J end loses 6 bases, and a stretch of 22 bases separates them. CDR1 GTSNPN and CDR2 SVGIG are derived from the germline V gene (reference sequence). The CDR3 regions of human TCRbeta chains were subjected to immunosequencing. Under the source paper's analysis protocol: TCRs in the repertoires were compared against a reference library of SARS-CoV-2-specific TCRs that had been generated with the MIRA antigen-specificity platform. Breadth meant the fraction of unique TCRs that were SARS-CoV-2-associated, whereas depth meant the fraction of total T cells that were SARS-CoV-2-associated. Using the MIRA data, each spike-specific TCR was assigned both to the spike region to which the TCR was reactive and to a CD4 or CD8 class. Log10-transformed breadth and depth values were compared by one-way ANOVA with Sidak's multiple comparisons tests. As stored in TCRdb, this immuneACCESS dataset retains in-frame rearrangements with V and J assigned. A fraction of the clones does not appear; measured against another copy, unresolved V genes explain less than half of the discrepancy, and the remainder lacks a known reason. That table is the source of V, J and clone size, and D and trimming were worked out from the DNA. The table for this sample lists 70,000 to 95,000 clones; approximately 89% of them were counted only once. The top ten constitute more than 25% of the sample.

As regards this clone: No antigen is known for it. No clone much larger than this one lies a single base away; base qualities are absent.

The time point label, as the study defines it: about 28 days (+/-7) after the second vaccine dose. AZD1222 recipients given second doses at about 4 weeks or at about 12 weeks were pooled, since spike-specific TCR depth and breadth were not found to differ between the two schedules. Vaccinee samples came from UK trials COV001 and COV002, including a single-blind randomized controlled phase 2/3 trial of AZD1222 (ChAdOx1 nCoV-19) in healthy adults. Trial participant PBMC samples were collected at day 0 and day 28 after the second dose for TCRbeta chain sequencing. Recombination linked TRBV30 to TRBJ1-6; D gene: possibly TRBD1, on 5 matching bases. The sample consisted of peripheral blood, taken 28 days after the second AZD1222 dose. The receptor was derived from an adult who received the AZD1222 COVID-19 vaccine. The CDR3 protein sequence reads: CAWKDRAGRHSNSPLHF. At the DNA level, the sequence is TGTGCCTGGAAGGATAGGGCAGGGCGCCATAGTAATTCACCCCTCCACTTT.